The sequence of this TCR beta chain was determined in a study of blood T cells in healthy people across ages. V was clipped by 0 bases and J by 14 bases, with 11 bases between them. Germline CDR1 and CDR2: LGHNA and YSLEER. This CDR3 comprises 13 residues. With a J-beta primer mix and a sample-barcoded 5' primer, a second PCR ran about 6 to 11 cycles. Via MiXCR, TCRdb re-called the 5' RACE reads, giving one row per CDR3 protein. The sample records under 1,100,000 distinct CDR3 sequences, approximately 26% being singletons. Only a few counts were recorded for this clonotype. This same sample was also taken into another study, of T cells of mothers and their children. That report notes: For each mother, over 9.5 million TCR beta CDR3 reads were obtained, and for each child, a few million.

The receptor was isolated from a girl aged 2 to 9 in good health. The chain links TRBV4-3 to TRBJ1-6; D remains unclear. Sequencing used blood. Here the CDR3 DNA reads TGCGCCAGCAGCCAAGATAAAGGCATGGCCCTCCACTTT. Amino acid sequence: CASSQDKGMALHF.